This entry concerns a single TCR beta chain. Its target is unknown. The sample is drawn from a study of cytotoxic CD8 clonotypes in ibrutinib-treated CLL. Study information: Included were 10 to 12 relapsed/refractory and 15 treatment-naive patients, of whom 17 were IGHV unmutated.

Repertoires were generated with immunoSEQ multiplex PCR, while TCRdb's copy carries only in-frame clones and drops some. The sample has some 85,000 clones; roughly four fifths are singletons. Genomic DNA (around 2 micrograms) was obtained from cryopreserved PBMCs for construction of TCR beta libraries. V lost 4 bases and J lost 6, with 12 bases in between. Germline lookup yields CDR1 MGHRA and CDR2 YSYEKL. The CDR3 loop spans 14 amino acids. General study findings and limits: Clonality increased with ibrutinib response but returned toward baseline at progression.

This chain links TRBV4-1 with TRBJ2-2, with unresolved D. The sequenced sample was PBMCs, obtained after 24 months of ibrutinib treatment. The receptor's source is a human donor with chronic lymphocytic leukemia. The chain's CDR3 is CASSLAPEAGELFF. Here the CDR3 DNA reads TGCGCCAGCAGCCTCGCACCCGAAGCCGGGGAGCTGTTTTTT.